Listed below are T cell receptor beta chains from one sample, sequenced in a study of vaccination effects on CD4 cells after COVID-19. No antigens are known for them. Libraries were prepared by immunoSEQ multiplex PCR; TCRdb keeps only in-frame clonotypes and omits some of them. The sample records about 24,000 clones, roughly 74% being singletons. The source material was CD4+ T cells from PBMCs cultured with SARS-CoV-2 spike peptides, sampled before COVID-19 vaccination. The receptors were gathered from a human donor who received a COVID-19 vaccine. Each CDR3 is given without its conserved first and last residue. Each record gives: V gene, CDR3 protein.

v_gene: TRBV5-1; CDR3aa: ASSLVSGTSYEQY
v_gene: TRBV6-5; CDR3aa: ASSLRQGGRSPLH
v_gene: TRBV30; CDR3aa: AWSGVVSGGAVETQY
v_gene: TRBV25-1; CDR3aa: ASSERLAATDTQY
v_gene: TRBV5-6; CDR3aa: ASSSGGNQPQH
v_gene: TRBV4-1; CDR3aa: ASRRLANYGYT
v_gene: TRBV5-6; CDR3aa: ASSSTGTVYEQY
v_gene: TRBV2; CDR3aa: ASSESGFEAF
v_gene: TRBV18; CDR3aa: ASSPPSDQETQY
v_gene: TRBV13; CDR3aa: ASSRTGLHEQY
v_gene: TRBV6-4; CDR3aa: ASSAAGEGNEQF
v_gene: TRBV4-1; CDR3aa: ASSQSVWEANTGELF
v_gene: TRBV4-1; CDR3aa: ASSQAKPSPKSYEQY
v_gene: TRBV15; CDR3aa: ATSFTSNTGELF
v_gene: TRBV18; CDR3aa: ASSQGQGAPLH
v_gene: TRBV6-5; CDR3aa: ASSPGQGVTEKLF
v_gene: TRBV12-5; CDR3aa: ASGPPGYNEQF
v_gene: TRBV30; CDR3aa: AWGTTSNQPQH
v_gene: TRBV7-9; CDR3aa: ASSSQGGTEAF
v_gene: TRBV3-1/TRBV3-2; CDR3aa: ASSQDVGQVGQPQH
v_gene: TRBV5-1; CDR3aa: ASSLSGGETEAF
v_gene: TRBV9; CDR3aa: ASSVEALTDTQY
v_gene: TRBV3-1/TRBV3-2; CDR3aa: ASSQGRGRQPQH
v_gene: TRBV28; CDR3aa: ASKVTVTDTQY
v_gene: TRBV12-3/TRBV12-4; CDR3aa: ASSFRGNQPQH
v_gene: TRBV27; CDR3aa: ASGGTQLNTEAF
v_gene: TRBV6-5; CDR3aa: ASRMEVISYEQY
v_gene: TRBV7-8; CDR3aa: ASSSPRGGYMNTEAF
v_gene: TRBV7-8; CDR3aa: ASSLTAGGSYEQY
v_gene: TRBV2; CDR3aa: ASSEAETGNNYGYT
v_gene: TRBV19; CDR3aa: ASSIAVLNAYEQY
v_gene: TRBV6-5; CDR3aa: ASRAGGVGEKLF
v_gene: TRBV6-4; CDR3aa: ASSDSQGADTQY
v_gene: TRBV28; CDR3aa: ASGTNYGYT
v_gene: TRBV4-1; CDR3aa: ASSQEGGGTPGFGYT
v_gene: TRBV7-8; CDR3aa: ASTMTGNNEQF
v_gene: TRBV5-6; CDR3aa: ASGLTGGEKLF
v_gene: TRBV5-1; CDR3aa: ASSIEETQY